A selection of T cell receptor beta chains follows, all from one sample in a study of cytomegalovirus exposure and HLA in healthy donors. The table came from immunoSEQ multiplex PCR; TCRdb's copy has only in-frame clones and leaves some out. The table includes about 100,000 clones, approximately 73% detected once. Sequencing used PBMCs. All receptors derive from a man aged 40-55 years in good health and CMV-seronegative. Both conserved end residues are part of each CDR3. A D gene is named only where the DNA matches it firmly. Only part of the rows carry a size: once, few, many, or a class if the clone is expanded.

clone size,D gene,V gene,J gene,CDR3 DNA,CDR3 protein
.,TRBD1,TRBV5-1,TRBJ2-3,TGCGCCAGCAGTCCTCCAGGGGGCAGAGGAGATACGCAGTATTTT,CASSPPGGRGDTQYF
.,TRBD1,TRBV29-1,TRBJ1-1,TGCAGCGGAAGACCGAGGGGGACAGGCCTCACTGAAGCTTTCTTT,CSGRPRGTGLTEAFF
.,.,TRBV4-2,TRBJ2-7,TGTGCCAGCAGCCAAGATCTCTCGGGAAACGAGCAGTACTTC,CASSQDLSGNEQYF
once,.,TRBV11-1,TRBJ2-2,TGTGCCAGCAGTTCCCCCAAGCGGGCCCCAGGGACCTCCGGGGAGCTGTTTTTT,CASSSPKRAPGTSGELFF
.,TRBD2,TRBV7-2,TRBJ2-5,TGTGCCAGCAGCAAGGGACTAGCTTGGGAGACCCAGTACTTC,CASSKGLAWETQYF
.,.,TRBV5-1,TRBJ2-7,TGCGCCAGCAGCTTGGACAGGGTCGTATCCTACGAGCAGTACTTC,CASSLDRVVSYEQYF
.,.,TRBV2,TRBJ2-2,TGTGCCAGCAGTCTTCACACCGGGGAGCTGTTTTTT,CASSLHTGELFF
.,.,TRBV5-4,TRBJ1-2,TGTGCCAGCAGCTCCTCGACAGGATCTAACTATGGCTACACCTTC,CASSSSTGSNYGYTF
.,.,TRBV11-2,TRBJ2-3,TGTGCCAGCAGCTTCGAGCTTCTCCTCACTAGCACAGATACGCAGTATTTT,CASSFELLLTSTDTQYF
.,TRBD2,TRBV4-2,TRBJ2-1,TGTGCCAGCAGCCCACTGAGCGGGGGCGACAATGAGCAGTTCTTC,CASSPLSGGDNEQFF
.,TRBD2,TRBV2,TRBJ2-1,TGTGCCAGCAGCCGACATACCGGGACTAGCGTACCCAATGAGCAGTTCTTC,CASSRHTGTSVPNEQFF
.,.,TRBV13,TRBJ2-1,TGTGCCAGCAGCTTAGGCCCGGGGGGCTTTGAGCAGTTCTTC,CASSLGPGGFEQFF
few,.,TRBV2,TRBJ2-5,TGTGCCAGCAGTACCCTAGGGGCGGGGATGGGGACCCAGTACTTC,CASSTLGAGMGTQYF
.,.,TRBV18,TRBJ2-3,TGTGCCAGCTCACCTACTATCAGCACAGATACGCAGTATTTT,CASSPTISTDTQYF
.,.,TRBV7-9,TRBJ1-2,TGTGCCAGCAGCACACCGCGGGGGGTGGCGGCTTTTGGCTACACCTTC,CASSTPRGVAAFGYTF
few,TRBD1,TRBV29-1,TRBJ1-1,TGCAGCGTCGATCTGGACAGGGCCGGTGGGGAAGCTTTCTTT,CSVDLDRAGGEAFF
.,.,TRBV27,TRBJ2-3,TGTGCCAGCAGAGGGCGGGTAGTTAGCACAGATACGCAGTATTTT,CASRGRVVSTDTQYF
few,.,TRBV28,TRBJ2-1,TGTGCCAGCAGCACTCAGAAGGGGCTGCGTTACAATGAGCAGTTCTTC,CASSTQKGLRYNEQFF
.,.,TRBV5-1,TRBJ2-7,TGCGCCAGCAGGGAAGCCCTGGGCGCAACCTACGAGCAGTACTTC,CASREALGATYEQYF
few,TRBD1,TRBV5-4,TRBJ1-1,TGTGCCAGCAGCTATGCCAGGGGGTTTACTGAAGCTTTCTTT,CASSYARGFTEAFF
.,TRBD1,TRBV7-2,TRBJ2-7,TGTGCCAGCAGCCCAGGGACAGGGCAAGCCTACGAGCAGTACTTC,CASSPGTGQAYEQYF
.,TRBD1,TRBV5-1,TRBJ1-4,TGCGCCAGCAGCTTCAGGGGGCCCGAAAAACTGTTTTTT,CASSFRGPEKLFF
.,TRBD2,TRBV5-1,TRBJ2-5,TGCGCCAGCAGCTCCCTGACTAGCGGGGGCCCGGAAGAGACCCAGTACTTC,CASSSLTSGGPEETQYF
.,TRBD1,TRBV11-2,TRBJ2-2,TGTGCCAGCAGCTCCCCCTCCCGGGACAGGGCTACGAACACCGGGGAGCTGTTTTTT,CASSSPSRDRATNTGELFF
.,TRBD1,TRBV5-6,TRBJ2-2,TGTGCCAGCAGCAAAACAGGGGATAACGGGGAGCTGTTTTTT,CASSKTGDNGELFF
few,.,TRBV2,TRBJ1-4,TGTGCCAGCGCGGGGCTGGGACGAGAAGAAAAACTGTTTTTT,CASAGLGREEKLFF
.,.,TRBV4-1,TRBJ2-7,TGCGCCAGCAGCCGACAGACAACCTACGAGCAGTACTTC,CASSRQTTYEQYF
.,.,TRBV4-2,TRBJ1-1,TGTGCCAGCAGCGACGAGGGATTAAACACTGAAGCTTTCTTT,CASSDEGLNTEAFF
.,.,TRBV7-6,TRBJ2-5,TGTGCCAGCAGTCATCGAGGTGGCGAGACCCAGTACTTC,CASSHRGGETQYF
.,TRBD2,TRBV4-2,TRBJ2-7,TGTGCCAGCAGCGTAAGCGGGGTAAGCTCCTACGAGCAGTACTTC,CASSVSGVSSYEQYF
.,.,TRBV2,TRBJ2-5,TGTGCCAGCAGTGAAGCGACGACAGACGGGACCCAGTACTTC,CASSEATTDGTQYF
.,TRBD2,TRBV7-8,TRBJ2-5,TGTGCCAGCAGCTTACCTCTAGCGGGGGGCAGAGAGACCCAGTACTTC,CASSLPLAGGRETQYF
.,.,TRBV2,TRBJ2-3,TGTGCCAGCAGTCATATATCGGTCGGATCGGGACTCCTACTCTGGCAGTATTTT,CASSHISVGSGLLLWQYF
.,.,TRBV29-1,TRBJ2-7,TGCAGCGTCGGCCCTTTGGGGGCGGCCTACGAGCAGTACTTC,CSVGPLGAAYEQYF
.,TRBD1,TRBV29-1,TRBJ1-1,TGCAGCGTCCTCGGGACAGCGAACACTGAAGCTTTCTTT,CSVLGTANTEAFF
.,.,TRBV7-2,TRBJ1-4,TGTGCCAGCAGCCACCAGGGAGCGGGAACTAATGAAAAACTGTTTTTT,CASSHQGAGTNEKLFF
once,.,TRBV25-1,TRBJ2-1,TGTGCCAGCAGTAGACGGGGAACCTACAATGAGCAGTTCTTC,CASSRRGTYNEQFF
.,TRBD1,TRBV28,TRBJ2-7,TGTGCCAGCAGCATATGGGACAGGCGCCAAACCTACGAGCAGTACTTC,CASSIWDRRQTYEQYF
.,.,TRBV5-1,TRBJ2-5,TGCGCCAGCAGCTTCCTTGTGGGTCAGGGGCCGCGTGAGACCCAGTACTTC,CASSFLVGQGPRETQYF
.,.,TRBV4-1,TRBJ2-7,TGCGCCAGCAGCCAAGAGGGACAGAGGGCGGGGGAGCAGTACTTC,CASSQEGQRAGEQYF
.,.,TRBV18,TRBJ2-7,TGTGCCAGCTCACCAAGGGACACCTACGAGCAGTACTTC,CASSPRDTYEQYF
.,TRBD1,TRBV10-3,TRBJ1-3,TGTGCCATCAGTGAAGACAGGGAAACTGGAAACACCATATATTTT,CAISEDRETGNTIYF
.,TRBD2,TRBV6-5,TRBJ2-5,TGTGCCAGCAGAGTAATCGGGACTAGCGGGGGGAACCAGTACTTC,CASRVIGTSGGNQYF
.,.,TRBV7-9,TRBJ2-7,TGTGCCAGCAGCCGGGGGACCCCCTACGAGCAGTACTTC,CASSRGTPYEQYF
.,.,TRBV6-5,TRBJ1-3,TGTGCCAGCAGCCCCAGGGCTGGAAACACCATATATTTT,CASSPRAGNTIYF
.,TRBD2,TRBV29-1,TRBJ2-3,TGCAGCGTTGAGGCGGGGGGTAGAGATACGCAGTATTTT,CSVEAGGRDTQYF
.,.,TRBV6-1,TRBJ1-3,TGTGCCAGCAGTGAACTGGAGATGACAGCTCCCGGTTTT,CASSELEMTAPGF
.,.,TRBV19,TRBJ1-5,TGTGCCAGTAGTATCCCAGGGTCCGTTTCGTGGCCCCAGCATTTT,CASSIPGSVSWPQHF
.,.,TRBV4-2,TRBJ1-4,TGTGCCAGCAGCCAAGGTGAGGCCGCAACTAATGAAAAACTGTTTTTT,CASSQGEAATNEKLFF
.,TRBD1,TRBV7-2,TRBJ2-3,TGTGCCAGCAGCTTCACAGGGGGGACAGATACGCAGTATTTT,CASSFTGGTDTQYF
.,.,TRBV30,TRBJ2-7,TGTGCCTGGAGTTTAGACTCTACTTCTTACGAGCAGTACTTC,CAWSLDSTSYEQYF
.,TRBD2,TRBV11-2,TRBJ2-7,TGTGCCAGCAGCTTAGACCTGGGGGGGGAGCAGTACTTC,CASSLDLGGEQYF
.,.,TRBV2,TRBJ2-5,TGTGCCAGCAGCGGACAGAATGGAGAGACCCAGTACTTC,CASSGQNGETQYF
.,.,TRBV14,TRBJ2-5,TGTGCCAGCAGCCAAGTGAAAGGGGATAGTGAGACCCAGTACTTC,CASSQVKGDSETQYF